This entry concerns a single TCR beta chain. A library made for alpha chains picked up this beta chain off target, so its size means little. In TCRdb, the RT-PCR reads were re-called with MiXCR into one record per CDR3 protein. Counted here are about 6,500 distinct CDR3 sequences, approximately 91% occurring once; the ten biggest clones make up approximately 8%. The length of the CDR3 is 16 residues. CDR1 SGHVS and CDR2 FQNEAQ come from the germline V gene. Trimming stripped 1 base from V and 2 bases from J, with 14 bases between. The clonotype was recovered from a female donor in good health, serving as a healthy control. Source material: memory CD4+ T cells from blood. The gene calls are TRBV7-8 and TRBJ2-5; tentative D call: TRBD1 (5 bases). CDR3 in amino acids: CASSLGPDRQQETQYF. The CDR3 DNA sequence: TGTGCCAGCAGCTTAGGTCCCGACAGACAGCAAGAGACCCAGTACTTC.